The clone carrying this TCR beta chain occurred a few times. Its antigen is unknown. Generated by immunoSEQ multiplex PCR, the TCRdb table keeps only in-frame clones and is missing some. The sample has over 9,500 clones; about 88% are singletons. The data are from a study of stem cell transplantation in POMP-related autoinflammatory disease. Overall study context: Hypothesis: faulty thymoproteasomes impair CD8+ T-cell selection, skewing TRB repertoires. Findings and caveats of the study: A trend toward lower repertoire diversity and greater clonality appeared in every analyzed T-cell subset of PRAID patients. Patients with PRAID showed a restricted number of unique TRB V-J gene pairings.

The CDR3 is made up of 14 amino acids. Per germline, CDR1 SEHNR and CDR2 FQNEAQ (reference sequence). V trimming: 5 bases; J trimming: 2 bases; junction bases outside the gene matches: 5. This chain uses TRBV7-9 with TRBJ2-7, with TRBD2 matching 8 bases. Sequenced material: CD8+ T cells from PBMCs, taken before stem cell transplantation. This TCR was sampled from a human donor with POMP-related autoinflammation and immune dysregulation (PRAID). CDR3 sequence: CASSPPAGAYEQYF. CDR3 nucleotide sequence: TGTGCCAGCAGCCCGCCAGCGGGGGCCTACGAGCAGTACTTC.